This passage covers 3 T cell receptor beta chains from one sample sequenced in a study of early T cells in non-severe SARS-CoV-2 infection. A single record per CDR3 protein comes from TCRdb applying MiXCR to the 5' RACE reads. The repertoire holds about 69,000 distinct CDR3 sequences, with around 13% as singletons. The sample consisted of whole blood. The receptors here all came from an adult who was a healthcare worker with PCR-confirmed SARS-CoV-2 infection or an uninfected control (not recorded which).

The CDR3 DNA reads as TGTGCCAGCAGCCCGACAGGGGCGCCCACCGGGGAGCTGTTTTTT. It translates to CASSPTGAPTGELFF. This chain joins TRBV11-2 and TRBJ2-2; 8 nucleotides agree with TRBD1. CDR1 is SGHAT, CDR2 FQNNGV, per germline. The V and J ends lost 5 bases and 4 bases, in that order; junction bases with no gene match: 6. CDR3 length: 15 residues.

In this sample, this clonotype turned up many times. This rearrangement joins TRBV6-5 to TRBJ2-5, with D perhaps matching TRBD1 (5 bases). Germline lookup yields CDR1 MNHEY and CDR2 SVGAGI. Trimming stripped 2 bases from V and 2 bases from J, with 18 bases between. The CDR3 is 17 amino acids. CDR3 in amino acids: CASSYVTALGSQETQYF. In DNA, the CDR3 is TGTGCCAGCAGTTACGTGACAGCGCTAGGATCGCAAGAGACCCAGTACTTC.

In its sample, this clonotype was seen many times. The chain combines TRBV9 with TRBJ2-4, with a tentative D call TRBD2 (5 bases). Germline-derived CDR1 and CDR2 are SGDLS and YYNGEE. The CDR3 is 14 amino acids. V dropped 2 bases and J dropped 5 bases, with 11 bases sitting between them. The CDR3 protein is CASSVRANQNIQYF. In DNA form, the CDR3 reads TGTGCCAGCAGCGTGCGGGCAAACCAAAACATTCAGTACTTC.